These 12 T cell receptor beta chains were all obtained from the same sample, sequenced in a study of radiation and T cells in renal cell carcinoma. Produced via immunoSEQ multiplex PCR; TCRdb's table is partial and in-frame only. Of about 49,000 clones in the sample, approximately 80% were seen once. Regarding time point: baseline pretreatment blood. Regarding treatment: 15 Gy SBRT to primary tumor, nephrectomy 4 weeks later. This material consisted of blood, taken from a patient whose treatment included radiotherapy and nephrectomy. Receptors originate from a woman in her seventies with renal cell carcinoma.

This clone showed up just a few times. CDR3 loop: CASSLAQGDNSPLHF. CDR3 nucleotides: TGCGCCAGCAGCTTGGCACAGGGGGATAATTCACCCCTCCACTTT. The J gene is TRBJ1-6, the V gene TRBV5-1, with 8 bases lining up with TRBD1. The CDR3 covers 15 residues. The V gene's germline CDR1 is SGHRS and CDR2 YFSETQ. The trim removed 0 bases at V and 5 bases at J, leaving 1 base unmatched.

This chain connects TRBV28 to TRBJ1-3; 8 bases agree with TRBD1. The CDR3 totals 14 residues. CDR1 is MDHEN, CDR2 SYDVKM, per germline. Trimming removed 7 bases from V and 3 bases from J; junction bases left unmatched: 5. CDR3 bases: TGTGCCAGCATGGGACAGGAACATGGAAACACCATATATTTT. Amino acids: CASMGQEHGNTIYF.

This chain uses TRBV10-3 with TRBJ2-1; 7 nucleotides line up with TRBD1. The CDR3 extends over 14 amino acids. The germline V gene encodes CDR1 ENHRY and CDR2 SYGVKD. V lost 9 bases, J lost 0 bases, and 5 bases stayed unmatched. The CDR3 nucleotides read TGTGCCATATCTGACAGGGTCTCCTACAATGAGCAGTTCTTC. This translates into CAISDRVSYNEQFF.

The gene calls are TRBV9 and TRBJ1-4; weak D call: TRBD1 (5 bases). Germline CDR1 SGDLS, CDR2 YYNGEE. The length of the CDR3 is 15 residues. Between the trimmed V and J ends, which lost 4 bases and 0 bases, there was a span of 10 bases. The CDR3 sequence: CASSRGDATNEKLFF. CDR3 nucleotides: TGTGCCAGCAGCCGGGGGGATGCAACTAATGAAAAACTGTTTTTT.

CDR3 amino acids: CASSVGDYFNEQFF. CDR3 nucleotide sequence: TGTGCCAGCAGCGTAGGGGACTATTTCAATGAGCAGTTCTTC. V is TRBV9 and J is TRBJ2-1; 7 bases line up with TRBD2. The CDR3 length is 14 residues. V lost 0 bases, J lost 6 bases, and 3 bases stayed unmatched. Germline V gene lookup returns CDR1 SGDLS and CDR2 YYNGEE.

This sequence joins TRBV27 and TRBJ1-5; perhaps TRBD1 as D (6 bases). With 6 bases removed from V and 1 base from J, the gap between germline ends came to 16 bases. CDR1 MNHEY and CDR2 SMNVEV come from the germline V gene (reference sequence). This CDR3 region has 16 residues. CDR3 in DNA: TGTGCCAGCAGGGAAGGGGGATATATAAGCAATCAGCCCCAGCATTTT. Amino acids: CASREGGYISNQPQHF.

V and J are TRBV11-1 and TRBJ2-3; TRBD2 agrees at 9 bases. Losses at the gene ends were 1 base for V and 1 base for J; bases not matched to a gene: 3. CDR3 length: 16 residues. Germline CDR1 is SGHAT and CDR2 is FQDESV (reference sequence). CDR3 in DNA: TGTGCCAGCAGCTTAGGACAGCGGGGGGGCACAGATACGCAGTATTTT. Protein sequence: CASSLGQRGGTDTQYF.

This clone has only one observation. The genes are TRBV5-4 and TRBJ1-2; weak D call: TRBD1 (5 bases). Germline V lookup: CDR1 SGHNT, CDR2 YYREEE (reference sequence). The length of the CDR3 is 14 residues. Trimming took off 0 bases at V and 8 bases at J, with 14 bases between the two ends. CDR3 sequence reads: CASSLAGGALGYTF. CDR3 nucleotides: TGTGCCAGCAGCTTGGCAGGCGGGGCTCTGGGCTACACCTTC.

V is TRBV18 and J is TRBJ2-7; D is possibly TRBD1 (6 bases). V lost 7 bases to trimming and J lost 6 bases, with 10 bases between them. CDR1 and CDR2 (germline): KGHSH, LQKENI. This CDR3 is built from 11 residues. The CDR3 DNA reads TGTGCCAGCTTCCACAGGGTCGAGCAGTACTTC. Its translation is CASFHRVEQYF.

The CDR3 spells CASSLRDSTYEQYF. For the CDR3, the DNA is TGTGCCAGCAGCCTCCGGGACAGTACCTACGAGCAGTACTTC. The rearrangement uses TRBV5-6 and TRBJ2-7; 7 bases line up with TRBD1. Per germline, CDR1 SGHDT and CDR2 YYEEEE. V shed 4 bases and J 2 bases; nucleotides not matched to a gene: 6. The CDR3 is made up of 14 amino acids.

This CDR3 reads CASSVGAGQNEKLFF. CDR3 nucleotide sequence: TGTGCCAGCAGCGTTGGGGCAGGGCAGAATGAAAAACTGTTTTTT. The chain uses TRBV7-8 and TRBJ1-4, with TRBD1 as a possible D gene (5 bases). V lost 5 bases and J 5 bases, leaving 15 bases between the germline ends. The length of the CDR3 is 15 residues. Germline CDR1 reads SGHVS; CDR2 reads FQNEAQ.

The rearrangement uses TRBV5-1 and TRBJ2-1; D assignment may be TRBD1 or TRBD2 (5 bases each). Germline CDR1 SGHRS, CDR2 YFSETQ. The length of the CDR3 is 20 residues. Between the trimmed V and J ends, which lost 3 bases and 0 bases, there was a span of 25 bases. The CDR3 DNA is TGCGCCAGCAGCTACCCGAGCCTCGGGGACCCGCAGAGCTCCTACAATGAGCAGTTCTTC. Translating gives CASSYPSLGDPQSSYNEQFF.